Shown below are 30 T cell receptor beta chains from a single sample sequenced in a study of breast tumors, draining lymph nodes, adjacent tissues. Via MiXCR, TCRdb re-called the multiplex PCR reads, giving one row per CDR3 protein. The table shows 11,000 to 15,000 distinct CDR3 sequences, with around 55% occurring only once. Sequenced input: tumor-adjacent breast tissue. Receptors originate from a female donor with breast cancer. Some clones in this sample may be carry-over from other donors' samples.

The chain has TRBV14 and TRBJ1-4; D unclear. This CDR3 comprises 19 residues. V was shortened by 0 bases and J by 3 bases, with 20 bases between the two germline ends. Germline lookup yields CDR1 SGHDN and CDR2 FVKESK. CDR3 nucleotide sequence: TGTGCCAGCAGCCAAGATTTTGCAGGATATGCGCTGGCTAATGAAAAACTGTTTTTT. Translated: CASSQDFAGYALANEKLFF.

The chain recombines TRBV15 with TRBJ1-2, with D maybe TRBD1 (5 bases). The ends were cut back, 0 bases at V and 2 bases at J, with 13 bases in the middle. The CDR3 length is 16 residues. Germline V gene sequence: CDR1 LNHNV, CDR2 YYDKDF (reference sequence). As DNA, the CDR3 is TGTGCCACCAGCAGAGATCGGGCACGACAGAACTATGGCTACACCTTC. It codes for CATSRDRARQNYGYTF. The full variable domain, with the rest looked up from reference TRBV15 and TRBJ1-2, is DAMVIQNPRYQVTQFGKPVTLSCSQTLNHNVMYWYQQKSSQAPKLLFHYYDKDFNNEADTPDNFQSRRPNTSFCFLDIRSPGLGDTAMYLCATSRDRARQNYGYTFGSGTRLTVV.

The V gene is TRBV10-3, the J gene TRBJ1-2; D ambiguous. This CDR3 has 11 amino acids. Trimming took 10 bases from V and 7 from J, leaving 13 bases between them. Looked up from germline, CDR1 is ENHRY and CDR2 is SYGVKD. The CDR3 reads CASSPGSGYTF. DNA for the CDR3: TGTGCCAGCAGCCCTGGAAGTGGCTACACCTTC.

This clonotype was seen ten or more times. Here the CDR3 reads CASSYSIWDLAGNEQFF. In DNA, the CDR3 is TGTGCCAGCAGTTACTCGATATGGGATCTTGCTGGCAATGAGCAGTTCTTC. The chain has TRBV6-5 and TRBJ2-1; D gene ambiguous. The CDR3 sequence is 17 residues long. V lost 0 bases and J lost 6, with 18 bases in between. Germline values: CDR1 MNHEY, CDR2 SVGAGI.

The V and J genes are TRBV24-1 and TRBJ1-2, with 8 bases that match TRBD1. J lost 1 base, V lost 5 bases, and 8 bases had no gene match. The CDR3 is made up of 16 amino acids. Germline V lookup: CDR1 KGHDR, CDR2 SFDVKD. The CDR3 region has the DNA TGTGCCACCAGTGTAACGAAGACAGGGGTTAACTATGGCTACACCTTC. Protein product: CATSVTKTGVNYGYTF.

The sample holds a few counts of this clonotype. The rearrangement joins TRBV6-5 to TRBJ2-1; the match to TRBD2 covers 11 bases. Germline V gene data show CDR1 as MNHEY and CDR2 as SVGAGI. Trimming at V came to 5 bases and at J to 4 bases, leaving 10 bases not matched to a gene. CDR3 length equals 17 residues. Here the CDR3 DNA reads TGTGCCAGCAGTATTACACCGACTAGCGGGACATACAATGAGCAGTTCTTC. Translating gives CASSITPTSGTYNEQFF.

The chain recombines TRBV12-3 or TRBV12-4 with TRBJ2-7; possible D gene TRBD2, 7 bases. V was shortened by 8 bases and J by 0 bases, with 8 bases between the two germline ends. CDR3 size: 12 residues. CDR3 loop: CASRGASYEQYF. The CDR3 DNA follows: TGTGCCAGCCGGGGGGCCTCCTACGAGCAGTACTTC.

The chain has TRBV7-9 and TRBJ2-7; maybe TRBD2 (5 bases). Germline CDR1 reads SEHNR; CDR2 reads FQNEAQ (reference sequence). The CDR3 has 15 residues. V was clipped by 4 bases and J by 0 bases, with 13 bases between them. CDR3 amino acids: CASSSMASGSYEQYF. CDR3 bases: TGTGCCAGCAGCTCCATGGCCAGCGGCTCCTACGAGCAGTACTTC.

The chain carries TRBV20-1 and TRBJ1-4; the D is unclear. This CDR3 contains 14 residues. Germline loops: CDR1 DFQATT, CDR2 SNEGSKA (reference sequence). Trimming cost V 0 bases and J 6 bases, with 11 bases left between them. The CDR3, as DNA: TGCAGTGCTAGAGATCACAGATCCGATGAAAAACTGTTTTTT. Amino acids: CSARDHRSDEKLFF.

CDR3 loop: CASSFRGLAGGTGETQYF. CDR3 DNA: TGTGCCAGCAGCTTCCGGGGACTAGCGGGAGGCACCGGGGAGACCCAGTACTTC. The V and J genes are TRBV11-3 and TRBJ2-5, with 15 positions matching TRBD2. CDR1 is SGHNT and CDR2 is YENEEA in the germline V gene. There are 18 residues in the CDR3. The J segment lost 5 bases and the V segment lost 3 bases, leaving 10 bases of the junction unmatched. The complete variable domain, with remaining parts taken from reference TRBV11-3 and TRBJ2-5, reads EAGVVQSPRYKIIEKKQPVAFWCNPISGHNTLYWYLQNLGQGPELLIRYENEEAVDDSQLPKDRFSAERLKGVDSTLKIQPAELGDSAVYLCASSFRGLAGGTGETQYFGPGTRLLVL.

The chain is built from TRBV10-1 and TRBJ2-2; D remains unclear. In germline, CDR1 is WNHNN, CDR2 SYGVQD (reference sequence). The CDR3 contains 12 residues. V was clipped by 2 bases and J by 7 bases, with 5 bases between them. In DNA, the CDR3 is TGCGCCAGCAGTGAGGGAAGCGGGGAGCTGTTTTTT. Translated: CASSEGSGELFF.

J is TRBJ1-2 and V is TRBV12-3 or TRBV12-4; TRBD1 agrees at 10 bases. CDR3 length: 13 amino acids. The trim removed 5 bases at V and 5 bases at J, leaving 2 bases unmatched. This chain's CDR3 is CASSPGQGYGYTF. CDR3 nucleotide sequence: TGTGCCAGCAGTCCGGGACAGGGGTATGGCTACACCTTC.

Ten or more counts support this clonotype. The rearrangement links TRBV12-5 to TRBJ1-2; 7 positions match TRBD1. V was pared by 3 bases and J by 5 bases, with 9 bases of the junction left unmatched. This CDR3 is 15 amino acids long. Germline-derived CDR1 and CDR2 are LGHNT and FRNRAP. The CDR3 DNA is TGTGCTAGTGGTTTCCCCGGAGGGGGCACGTATGGCTACACCTTC. Translated, it gives CASGFPGGGTYGYTF.

This clonotype was observed many times. A much larger clonotype is one base distant, so this may be a read error. V is TRBV14 and J is TRBJ1-2; D uncertain. The CDR3 has 15 residues. Germline V gives CDR1 SGHDN, CDR2 FVKESK. CDR3 nucleotides: TGTGCCAGCAGCCAAGTGGACTTCATGGGCTATGGCTCCACCTTC. Translated, it gives CASSQVDFMGYGSTF.

This clonotype was recorded at least ten times. A read error may be the cause here, since a much bigger clone is one base away. V usage is TRBV20-1 and J usage is TRBJ1-2; D is ambiguous. The CDR3 contains 13 residues. Per germline, CDR1 DFQATT and CDR2 SNEGSKA (reference sequence). Between the trimmed V and J ends, which lost 0 bases and 10 bases, there was a span of 15 bases. The CDR3 DNA reads TGCAGTGCTAGAGACTCAATAGGGAATGCCTACACCTTC. It is translated as CSARDSIGNAYTF.

Of note for this clonotype: A junction end diverges from the germline sequence, so it may reflect a read error. The chain uses TRBV7-9 and TRBJ1-4; possibly TRBD1 for D (5 bases). Germline lookup yields CDR1 SEHNR and CDR2 FQNEAQ (reference sequence). There are 15 residues in the CDR3. CDR3 in DNA: TGTGCCAGCAGCTCTAGGGAGGGGTCGTGGGAAAAGCTGTTTTTT. Translated: CASSSREGSWEKLFF.

This chain links TRBV2 with TRBJ1-4; 8 bases agree with TRBD1. Germline assignment: CDR1 SNHLY and CDR2 FYNNEI. The CDR3 is made up of 14 amino acids. Trimming at V came to 2 bases and at J to 5 bases, leaving 1 base not matched to a gene. CDR3 amino acids: CASSEWTGNEKLFF. Here the CDR3 DNA reads TGTGCCAGCAGTGAATGGACAGGGAATGAAAAACTGTTTTTT.

This clonotype was picked up one time. This chain uses TRBV4-2 with TRBJ1-2, with D unclear. The CDR3 is 14 amino acids. From germline, CDR1 is LGHNA and CDR2 YNFKEQ. Trimming took 4 bases from V and 8 from J, leaving 17 bases between them. CDR3 region: CASSRLRAEVGYTF. The DNA of the CDR3 is TGTGCCAGCAGCCGCCTGCGGGCTGAGGTGGGCTACACCTTC.

This clonotype was detected many times. The V gene is TRBV7-9, the J gene TRBJ1-1; TRBD1 matches at 10 bases. Germline lookup yields CDR1 SEHNR and CDR2 FQNEAQ (reference sequence). CDR3 length: 15 amino acids. Trimming cost V 5 bases and J 6 bases; bases outside gene matches: 9. This CDR3 is CASSTGQGMAAEAFF. CDR3 sequence (DNA): TGTGCCAGCAGCACGGGACAGGGGATGGCGGCTGAAGCTTTCTTT.

The genes are TRBV6-1 and TRBJ2-6; TRBD1 might be the D (6 bases). The CDR3 totals 15 residues. The V and J ends lost 5 bases and 1 base respectively, with 9 bases between them. CDR1 and CDR2 from the germline V gene are MNHNS and SASEGT. CDR3 sequence (DNA): TGTGCCAGCAGTCGAACAGGGTCTGGGGCCAACGTCCTGACTTTC. Translating gives CASSRTGSGANVLTF.

The sample holds many counts of this clonotype. Just one base apart from a much larger clone, this may be a read error. The V gene is TRBV9, the J gene TRBJ2-1; D call uncertain. The CDR3 is 15 residues long. Germline assignment: CDR1 SGDLS and CDR2 YYNGEE. CDR3 region: CASTSSWNTYNEPFF. In DNA form, the CDR3 reads TGTGCCAGCACAAGTTCGTGGAACACGTACAATGAGCCGTTCTTC. Combining the CDR3 with reference TRBV9 and TRBJ2-1 gives the whole variable domain DSGVTQTPKHLITATGQRVTLRCSPRSGDLSVYWYQQSLDQGLQFLIQYYNGEERAKGNILERFSAQQFPDLHSELNLSSLELGDSALYFCASTSSWNTYNEPFFGPGTRLTVL.

By share, this clonotype ranks as medium-sized. The V and J genes are TRBV12-3 or TRBV12-4 and TRBJ2-7; D is perhaps TRBD1 (6 bases). Deletions cut 1 base from V and 5 bases from J, with 15 bases between. The CDR3 totals 15 residues. This chain's CDR3 is CASSLGRQGFDEQYF. The DNA for the CDR3 is TGTGCCAGCAGTTTAGGGCGCCAGGGGTTCGACGAGCAGTACTTC.

Turning to this clonotype: A read error may explain this, as a much larger clone is one base away. The V call is TRBV29-1, the J call TRBJ1-2; the match to TRBD1 covers 7 bases. The CDR3 runs to 13 residues. V shed 5 bases, J shed 8 bases, and the junction held 11 bases outside the gene matches. Germline loops: CDR1 SQVTM, CDR2 ANQGSEA. CDR3 sequence reads: CSVPDRALRGYTF. DNA of the CDR3: TGCAGCGTTCCTGACAGGGCCCTTCGGGGCTACACCTTC.

Relative to its sample, this clonotype is medium-sized. The chain carries TRBV5-6 and TRBJ2-7, with 8 bases identical to TRBD1. The CDR3 has 16 residues. The V gene end was trimmed by 4 bases and the J gene end by 7 bases; junction bases not matched to a gene: 16. CDR1 is SGHDT, CDR2 YYEEEE, per germline. The CDR3 loop reads CASSAGRSRGRWEQYF. The CDR3 DNA follows: TGTGCCAGCAGCGCAGGAAGATCCAGGGGGCGCTGGGAGCAGTACTTC.

This clonotype was counted once. The rearrangement joins TRBV29-1 to TRBJ1-6, with D possibly matching TRBD1 (5 bases). The CDR3 sequence is 12 residues long. The V end was cut by 7 bases, the J end by 5 bases, with 9 bases between. Germline CDR1 reads SQVTM; CDR2 reads ANQGSEA. The CDR3 bases are TGCAGCGCACAAGGGGATAATTCACCCCTCCACTTT. Translating it yields CSAQGDNSPLHF.

Notes on this clonotype: Compared with germline, one end of the junction differs, possibly owing to a read error. The rearrangement uses TRBV2 and TRBJ1-6; a possible D gene is TRBD1 (5 bases). CDR1 is SNHLY and CDR2 is FYNNEI in the germline V gene. The CDR3 extends over 14 amino acids. CDR3 sequence reads: CASIVQGRNSPLHF. The DNA for the CDR3 is TGTGCTAGCATCGTTCAGGGCAGGAATTCACCCCTCCACTTT.

This clonotype was seen repeatedly, ten times or more. At one boundary the junction diverges from the germline segment, which might be a read error. The rearrangement uses TRBV6-5 and TRBJ2-1; 11 positions agree with TRBD2. The CDR3 sequence is 17 residues long. Germline V CDR1 and CDR2: MNHEY, SVGAGI. Written as DNA, the CDR3 is TGTGCCAGCAGTCACTCGGCTAGCGGGGGGACCTACAATGAGCAGTTCTTC. Residues: CASSHSASGGTYNEQFF.

Within the sample, this clonotype is medium-sized. The chain links TRBV20-1 to TRBJ2-7; 7 nucleotides line up with TRBD2. The length of the CDR3 is 14 residues. Germline values: CDR1 DFQATT, CDR2 SNEGSKA (reference sequence). V dropped 3 bases and J dropped 1; count of bases not matched to a gene: 6. This chain's CDR3 is CSARSYSGSYEQYF. The CDR3 DNA reads as TGCAGTGCTAGGTCTTATAGCGGGTCCTACGAGCAGTACTTC.

This clonotype was found many times. An end of the junction differs from the germline gene, which may be a read error. The rearrangement joins TRBV19 to TRBJ2-3; D gene ambiguous. Per germline, CDR1 LNHDA and CDR2 SQIVND (reference sequence). The CDR3 sequence is 15 residues long. The CDR3 loop is CASSIGNSYTDTQYF. For the CDR3, the DNA is TGTGCCAGTAGCATAGGGAACAGCTACACAGATACGCAGTATTTT.

This chain uses TRBV29-1 with TRBJ2-1; 9 nucleotides match TRBD1. CDR3 length: 17 residues. Trimming at V came to 8 bases and at J to 1 base, leaving 15 bases not matched to a gene. CDR1 is SQVTM and CDR2 is ANQGSEA in the germline V gene. The CDR3 DNA reads as TGCAGCCTCGTTTTGGGGGACAGGGTATTGTCCTACAATGAGCAGTTCTTC. The encoded protein is CSLVLGDRVLSYNEQFF.